The T cell receptor (beta chain) described here comes from a study of PD-1 blockade in classical Hodgkin lymphoma. Findings of the study overall: At C4D1, TCR diversity had climbed significantly for CD4+ cells, though not for CD8+ cells.

Following autologous stem cell transplantation, relapse occurred in every patient, and exposure to brentuximab vedotin varied. Points on this clone: Its specificity is unknown.

V lost 7 bases to trimming and J lost 6 bases, with 16 bases between them. This CDR3 is built from 14 residues. Germline V gene data show CDR1 as SNHLY and CDR2 as FYNNEI. The method was immunoSEQ multiplex PCR; TCRdb's version includes in-frame clones alone and lacks a portion of them. Altogether over 35,000 clones are present, about 82% being singletons, with the ten largest covering approximately 11%. The clonotype was recovered from a human donor with classical Hodgkin lymphoma. The sample here was peripheral blood mononuclear cells (PBMCs), taken at baseline. This chain connects TRBV2 to TRBJ1-5, with D maybe TRBD1 (6 bases). Here the CDR3 DNA reads TGTGCCAGCACAAGAGGGGGTGTGGGTCAGCCCCAGCATTTT. As protein: CASTRGGVGQPQHF.